This T cell receptor beta chain was sequenced during a study of immune heterogeneity within non-small cell lung tumors. Study overall: It was found that the tumors were several squamous cell carcinomas, 10 non-squamous carcinomas and 1 not otherwise specified. Study findings and constraints: Dominant CDR3 beta clonotypes repeated across a patient's tumor loci, while different loci held unique high-frequency clones.

V was shortened by 3 bases and J by 4 bases, with 6 bases between the two germline ends. The CDR3 is made up of 12 amino acids. Germline V gene lookup returns CDR1 LGHDT and CDR2 YNNKEL (reference sequence). Concerning this clonotype: Its cognate antigen is unknown.

A first 10-cycle multiplex round used 32 V-gene and 13 J-gene primers on TCR beta CDR3. TCRdb re-derived calls from the multiplex PCR reads in MiXCR, one entry per CDR3 protein. The table includes approximately 20,000 distinct CDR3 sequences, 25% to 35% detected once. TCRs were amplified from around 660 ng gDNA of bulk tumor per sample. Multiple widely separated biopsies were taken from each primary tumor at surgery. Curative surgery was undertaken by patients, who had untreated, newly diagnosed non-small cell lung cancer. The donors were patients with newly diagnosed non-small cell lung cancer undergoing curative-intent surgery.

V is TRBV3-1 and J is TRBJ1-1; D not certain. Material for sequencing was lung tumor tissue. This TCR was sampled from a man in his forties or fifties with non-small cell lung cancer. DNA for the CDR3: TGTGCCAGCAGCCATGTAGGCACTGAAGCTTTCTTT. Translated: CASSHVGTEAFF. Complete variable domain (other parts from reference TRBV3-1 and TRBJ1-1): DTAVSQTPKYLVTQMGNDKSIKCEQNLGHDTMYWYKQDSKKFLKIMFSYNNKELIINETVPNRFSPKSPDKAHLNLHINSLELGDSAVYFCASSHVGTEAFFGQGTRLTVV.